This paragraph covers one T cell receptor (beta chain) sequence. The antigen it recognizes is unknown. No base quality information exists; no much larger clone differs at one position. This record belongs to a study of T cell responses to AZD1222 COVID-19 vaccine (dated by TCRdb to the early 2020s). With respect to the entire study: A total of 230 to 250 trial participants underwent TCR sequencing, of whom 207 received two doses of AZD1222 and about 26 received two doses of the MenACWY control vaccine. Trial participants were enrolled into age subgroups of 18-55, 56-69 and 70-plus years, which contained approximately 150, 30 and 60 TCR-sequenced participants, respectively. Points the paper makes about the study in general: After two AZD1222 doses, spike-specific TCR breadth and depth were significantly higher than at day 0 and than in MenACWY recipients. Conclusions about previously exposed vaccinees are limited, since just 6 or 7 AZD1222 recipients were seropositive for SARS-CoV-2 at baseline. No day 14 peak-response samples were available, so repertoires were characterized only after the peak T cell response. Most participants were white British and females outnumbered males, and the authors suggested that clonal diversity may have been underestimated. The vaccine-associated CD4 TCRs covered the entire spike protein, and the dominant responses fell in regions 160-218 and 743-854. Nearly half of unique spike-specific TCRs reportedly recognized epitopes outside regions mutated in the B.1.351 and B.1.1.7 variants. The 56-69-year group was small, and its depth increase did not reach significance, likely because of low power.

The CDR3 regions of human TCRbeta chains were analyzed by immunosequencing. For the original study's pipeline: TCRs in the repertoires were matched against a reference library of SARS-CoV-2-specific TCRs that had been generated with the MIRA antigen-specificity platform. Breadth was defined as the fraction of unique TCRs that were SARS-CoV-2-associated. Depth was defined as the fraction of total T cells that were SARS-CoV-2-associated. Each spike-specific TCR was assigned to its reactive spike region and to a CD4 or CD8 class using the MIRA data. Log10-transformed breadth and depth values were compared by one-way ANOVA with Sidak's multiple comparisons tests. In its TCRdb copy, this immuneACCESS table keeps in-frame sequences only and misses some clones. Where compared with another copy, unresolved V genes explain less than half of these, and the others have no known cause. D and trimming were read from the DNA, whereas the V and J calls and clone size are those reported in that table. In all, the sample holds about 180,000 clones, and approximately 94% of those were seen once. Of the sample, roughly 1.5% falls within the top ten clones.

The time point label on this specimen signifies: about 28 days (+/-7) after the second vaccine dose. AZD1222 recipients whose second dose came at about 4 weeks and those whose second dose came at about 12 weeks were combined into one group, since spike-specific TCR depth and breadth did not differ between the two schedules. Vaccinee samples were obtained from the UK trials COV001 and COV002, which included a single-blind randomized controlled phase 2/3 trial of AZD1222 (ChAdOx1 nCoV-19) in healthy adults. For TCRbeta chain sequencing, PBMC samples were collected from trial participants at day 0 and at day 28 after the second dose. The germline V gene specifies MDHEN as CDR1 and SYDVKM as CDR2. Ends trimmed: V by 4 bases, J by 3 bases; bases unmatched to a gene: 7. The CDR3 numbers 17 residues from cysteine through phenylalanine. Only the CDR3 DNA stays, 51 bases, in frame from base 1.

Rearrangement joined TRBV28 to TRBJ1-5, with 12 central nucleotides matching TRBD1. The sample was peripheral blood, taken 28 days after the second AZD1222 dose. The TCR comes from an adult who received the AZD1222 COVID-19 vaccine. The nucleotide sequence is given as TGTGCCAGCAGTTCCGGGACAGGGGGCTTTGACAATCAGCCCCAGCATTTT. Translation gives CASSSGTGGFDNQPQHF.